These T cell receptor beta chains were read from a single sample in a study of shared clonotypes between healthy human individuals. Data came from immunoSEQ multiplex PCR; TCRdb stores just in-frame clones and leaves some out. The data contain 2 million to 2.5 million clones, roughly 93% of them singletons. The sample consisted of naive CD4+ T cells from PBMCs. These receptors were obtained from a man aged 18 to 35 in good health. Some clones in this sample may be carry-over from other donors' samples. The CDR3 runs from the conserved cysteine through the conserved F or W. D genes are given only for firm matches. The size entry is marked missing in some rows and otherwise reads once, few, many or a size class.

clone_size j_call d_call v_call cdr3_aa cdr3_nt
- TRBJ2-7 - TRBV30 CAWKSWGSYEQYF TGTGCCTGGAAAAGCTGGGGCTCCTACGAGCAGTACTTC
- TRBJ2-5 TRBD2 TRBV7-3 CASSQGLAGGLETQYF TGTGCCAGCAGCCAGGGACTAGCGGGAGGATTGGAGACCCAGTACTTC
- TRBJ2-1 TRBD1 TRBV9 CASSPRTGGNEQFF TGTGCCAGCAGCCCGCGGACAGGGGGCAATGAGCAGTTCTTC
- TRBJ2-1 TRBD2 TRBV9 CASSPLSGDGNEQFF TGTGCCAGCAGCCCACTTAGCGGGGACGGGAATGAGCAGTTCTTC
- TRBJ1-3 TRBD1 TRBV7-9 CASSFDREGSNTIYF TGTGCCAGCAGCTTCGACAGGGAAGGGTCCAACACCATATATTTT
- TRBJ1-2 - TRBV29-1 CSVVFIGGPNYGYTF TGCAGCGTTGTCTTCATCGGCGGGCCCAACTATGGCTACACCTTC
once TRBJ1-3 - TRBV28 CASSLGPPGSGNTIYF TGTGCCAGCAGCTTAGGGCCTCCCGGGAGTGGAAACACCATATATTTT
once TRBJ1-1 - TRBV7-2 CASSFAGLGHTEAFF TGTGCCAGCAGCTTCGCCGGCCTGGGGCACACTGAAGCTTTCTTT
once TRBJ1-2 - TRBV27 CASSLSVGGAYGYTF TGTGCCAGCAGTTTATCTGTGGGGGGCGCTTATGGCTACACCTTC
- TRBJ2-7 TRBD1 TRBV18 CASSSGQGPAGQYF TGTGCCAGCTCATCCGGACAGGGCCCCGCAGGGCAGTACTTC
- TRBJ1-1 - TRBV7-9 CASSPRAALNTEAFF TGTGCCAGCAGCCCAAGGGCAGCACTGAACACTGAAGCTTTCTTT
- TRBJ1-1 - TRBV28 CASSLWGGANTEAFF TGTGCCAGCAGTTTATGGGGGGGCGCGAACACTGAAGCTTTCTTT
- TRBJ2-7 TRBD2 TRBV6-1 CASKRGWSYEQYF TGTGCCAGCAAGCGGGGATGGTCCTACGAGCAGTACTTC
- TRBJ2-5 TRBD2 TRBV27 CASSALAGVRETQYF TGTGCCAGCAGCGCCTTAGCGGGAGTTCGGGAGACCCAGTACTTC
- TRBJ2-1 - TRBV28 CASSLSLVIHEQFF TGTGCCAGCAGTTTAAGTCTAGTTATTCATGAGCAGTTCTTC
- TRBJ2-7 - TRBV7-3 CASSQDGSYEQYF TGTGCCAGCAGCCAGGACGGCTCCTACGAGCAGTACTTC
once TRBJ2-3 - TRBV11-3 CASRLGGSTDTQYF TGTGCCAGCAGATTAGGGGGGAGCACAGATACGCAGTATTTT
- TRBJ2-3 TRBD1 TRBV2 CASSPRTGQPTDTQYF TGTGCCAGCAGCCCGAGGACGGGACAGCCCACAGATACGCAGTATTTT
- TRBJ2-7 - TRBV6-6 CASSPSDRSSYEQYF TGTGCCAGCAGTCCATCTGACAGGAGCTCCTACGAGCAGTACTTC
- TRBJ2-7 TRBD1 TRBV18 CACTSGTGPYEQYF TGTGCCTGTACTTCCGGGACAGGACCCTACGAGCAGTACTTC
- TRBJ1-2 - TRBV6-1 CASSVRRGIYGYTF TGTGCCAGCAGTGTCCGGCGAGGGATTTATGGCTACACCTTC
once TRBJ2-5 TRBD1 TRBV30 CAWGGTGEETQYF TGTGCCTGGGGCGGGACAGGGGAAGAGACCCAGTACTTC
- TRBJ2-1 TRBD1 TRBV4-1 CASSQANTGGSYNEQFF TGCGCCAGCAGCCAAGCGAACACAGGGGGCTCCTACAATGAGCAGTTCTTC
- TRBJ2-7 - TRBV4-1 CASSQVETYEQYF TGCGCCAGCAGCCAGGTTGAGACCTACGAGCAGTACTTC
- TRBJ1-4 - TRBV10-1 CASSYESPANEKLFF TGCGCCAGCAGTTACGAGTCTCCCGCTAATGAAAAACTGTTTTTT
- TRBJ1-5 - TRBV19 CASTRERNQPQHF TGTGCCAGTACCAGGGAGCGCAATCAGCCCCAGCATTTT
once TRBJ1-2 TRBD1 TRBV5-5 CASSRDRGDYGYTF TGTGCCAGCAGCCGTGACAGGGGCGACTATGGCTACACCTTC
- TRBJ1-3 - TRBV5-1 CASSSSGSGNTIYF TGCGCCAGCAGCTCATCAGGCTCTGGAAACACCATATATTTT
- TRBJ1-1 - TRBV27 CASSPERVNTEAFF TGTGCCAGCAGCCCTGAACGCGTGAACACTGAAGCTTTCTTT
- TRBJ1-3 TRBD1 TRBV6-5 CASRITGTGGGTIYF TGTGCCAGCAGGATAACCGGGACAGGCGGAGGCACCATATATTTT
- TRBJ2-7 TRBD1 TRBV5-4 CASSLPTLPGTGISYEQYF TGTGCCAGCAGCCTTCCCACGCTTCCCGGGACAGGGATCTCCTACGAGCAGTACTTC
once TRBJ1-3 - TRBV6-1 CASSEAGLNSGNTIYF TGTGCCAGCAGTGAAGCGGGGCTGAACTCTGGAAACACCATATATTTT
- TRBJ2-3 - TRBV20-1 CSPFVWDTQYF TGCAGTCCCTTTGTGTGGGATACGCAGTATTTT